This T cell receptor (beta chain) was profiled in a study of shared clonotypes between healthy human individuals (dated by TCRdb to 2020 to 2021). About the investigation overall: The cohort comprised a couple of women and a few men aged 18 to 49 years. For each donor, three plates each were used for CD4 naive and CD4 memory, two plates were used for CD8 naive, and one plate was used for CD8 memory. The study deeply sequenced blood TCR repertoires of roughly five healthy adults to estimate repertoire size and the extent of clonotype sharing between individuals. To increase sequencing depth and limit assay-specific biases, TCR repertoire library preparation and sequencing were carried out by different laboratories using diverse techniques. Each donor's leukapheresis produced roughly between roughly 0.85 and 10 billion PBMCs. Findings and caveats that apply to the study as a whole: Naive subsets generally had larger estimated clonotype richness than memory subsets. The small number of donors limited the genetic and exposure-history diversity represented. Pairwise subsampling indicated that sequencing depth was expected to affect the degree of clonotype sharing among donors. Only blood was sampled, and tissue TCR repertoires likely differ from those in blood. Higher generation probabilities were observed for clonotypes shared by all four sorted-subset donors than for non-shared clonotypes. Sharing across several donors was observed for around 5% of naive CD4, less than 4% of naive CD8, about 2.3% of memory CD4, and about 0.4% of memory CD8 clonotypes. Even with the large sequencing depth, rarefaction of the sorted-subset datasets indicated that sequencing was incomplete.

Donors were healthy HIV-negative adults with no recently reported acute infections or vaccinations. All donors were Caucasian adults living in Nashville, Tennessee, USA. CD4+ T cells were enriched by magnetic negative selection; naive cells were then positively selected on CD45RA, and the negative fraction formed the memory subset. After blood collection by leukapheresis, PBMCs were isolated using Ficoll-Histopaque density gradient centrifugation and then cryopreserved in the vapor phase of liquid nitrogen. Analytical flow cytometry was used to check the purity and quantity of every magnetically sorted T cell population. Genomic DNA was isolated from each sorted fraction and quantified by UV absorbance on a Nanodrop 2000c. Using the deep immunoSEQ assay, multiplex PCR amplified TCR CDR3 regions from genomic DNA. Extracted genomic DNA from each cell subset was distributed evenly across all wells of several immunoSEQ 96-well plates, and each plate was treated as a replicate. Each replicate PCR for sorted subsets received 200 ng genomic DNA, equal to roughly 30,000 T cell genomes. Purified libraries were measured with a Qubit 3.0 fluorometer, size-checked on a Bioanalyzer 2100, and measured again with the KAPA Library Quantification kit. Every immunoSEQ 96-well plate was sequenced on a separate single-read 150-cycle Illumina NextSeq 550 flow cell. As for the authors' bioinformatics: Because the immunoSEQ output held only junctional sequences and lacked quality scores, the filtering could not match the filtering applied to full-length reads. To assign V/J genes and CDR3, sequences were annotated against IMGT germline references using PyIR, a Python wrapper for IgBLAST v1.9. Reads were filtered out if the reads had weak V/J assignments (E-value above 1e-6), no CDR3, stop codons, out-of-frame junctions, or ambiguous translated residues. V3J clonotypes were defined as sequences sharing the same inferred V gene, J gene, and CDR3 amino acid sequence. To compute the percentage overlap between repertoires, the number of shared unique clonotypes was divided by the size of the smaller repertoire. Richness of each repertoire was evaluated using RTK rarefaction, the Chao1 estimator, and Recon v2.1 estimates of unobserved clonotypes. Generation probabilities were computed with OLGA for all TCRbeta clonotypes obtained by the gDNA method from several donors. This immuneACCESS table, as held by TCRdb, lists in-frame sequences with V and J called but not all clones. Of the missing ones, under half trace to an unresolved V gene in checked studies; the others have no known cause. V and J calls and clone size follow that table, whereas D and trimming were derived from the DNA. The sample data list some 1 million clones, and about 74% of these were observed just once. The ten largest clones take up 1.5% of the sample.

As concerns this clone: It lacks a known antigen. No much larger clonotype is one base removed from it; base qualities were not supplied. Other DNA sequences in this specimen translate into the identical CDR3.

From a lookup of the germline V gene (reference sequence), CDR1 and CDR2 are SEHNR and FQNEAQ. V is cut by 4 bases and J by 1 base, and the space between the germline ends is 7 bases. Reading from cysteine to phenylalanine, the CDR3 counts 14 amino acids. Left in the record is the CDR3 DNA by itself, 42 bases read in frame from the first base. Sequencing was carried out using memory CD4+ T cells sorted from blood. The cell subset or site tag for this specimen amounts to: CD45RA-negative fraction. The sequence derives from a man aged 18 to 29 in good health. The V and J segments used are TRBV7-9 and TRBJ2-2; the D gene lacks a confident call. The bases are TGTGCCAGCAGCTCAAACAAGAACACCGGGGAGCTGTTTTTT. Its protein reads: CASSSNKNTGELFF.